This is a list of T cell receptor beta chains from one sample in a study of PD-1 blockade in classical Hodgkin lymphoma. The table came from immunoSEQ multiplex PCR; TCRdb's copy has only in-frame clones and leaves some out. The sample carries some 11,000 clones, approximately 80% recorded once. The source material was peripheral blood mononuclear cells (PBMCs), sampled before the second cycle of nivolumab. These receptors were taken from a human donor with classical Hodgkin lymphoma. Both conserved end residues are part of each CDR3. The D gene is left open where the match is weak. The size entry is marked missing in some rows and otherwise reads once, few, many or a size class.

abundance	len	v_gene	d_gene	j_gene	CDR3nt	CDR3aa
-	18	TRBV19	TRBD2	TRBJ2-7	TGTGCCAGTAGTCAACCCGGACTAGCGGGAGGGAAGATGTGGGAGCAGTACTTC	CASSQPGLAGGKMWEQYF
-	13	TRBV19	-	TRBJ1-2	TGTGCCACGCATGACCCCTACGAGGGGGGCTACACCTTC	CATHDPYEGGYTF
-	14	TRBV19	-	TRBJ2-7	TGTGCCAGTAGTATTTATGGCGGAGTCTACGAGCAGTACTTC	CASSIYGGVYEQYF
once	15	TRBV15	-	TRBJ2-7	TGTGCCACCAGCAGAGATACGGGCACAGGAGCGTTGCAGTACTTC	CATSRDTGTGALQYF
few	14	TRBV2	TRBD1	TRBJ1-2	TGTGCCAGCAATAAGGGGGCATGGGGCTATGGCTACACCTTC	CASNKGAWGYGYTF
-	14	TRBV10-3	TRBD2	TRBJ2-1	TGTGCCACCCGGGTTGGAGCGGGAGTGAATGAGCAGTTCTTC	CATRVGAGVNEQFF
-	12	TRBV28	-	TRBJ1-6	TGTGCCATCAAGAGCCCTAATTCACCCCTCCACTTT	CAIKSPNSPLHF
-	12	TRBV28	-	TRBJ2-7	TGTGCCAGCAGGGAAAGCTCCTACGAGCAGTACTTC	CASRESSYEQYF
-	15	TRBV5-1	-	TRBJ2-1	TGCGCCAGCAGCTTAACAAATCCAGGAAACCGGGTGGAGGTCTTC	CASSLTNPGNRVEVF
once	18	TRBV2	TRBD2	TRBJ2-7	TGTGCCAGCAGTGCTCGACTAGCGGGAGGCCTGTATCCCTACGAGCAGTACTTC	CASSARLAGGLYPYEQYF
-	15	TRBV6-5	-	TRBJ2-1	TGTGCCAGCAGTTATTCCTCTTCTTCCTACAATGAGCAGTTCTTC	CASSYSSSSYNEQFF
-	14	TRBV7-3	-	TRBJ2-1	TGTGCCAGCAGCTTAAGGGGCCCCGGGGATGAGCAGTTCTTC	CASSLRGPGDEQFF
few	15	TRBV19	-	TRBJ2-3	TGTGCCAGTAGTATAGCGGGAGCGGGCGGAGATACGCAGTATTTT	CASSIAGAGGDTQYF
-	15	TRBV7-6	TRBD1	TRBJ1-3	TGTGCCAGCAGCTTGGGACAGGGGGCTGGAAACACCATATATTTT	CASSLGQGAGNTIYF
-	16	TRBV15	TRBD1	TRBJ1-2	TGTGCCACCAGCAGAGGGGGACAGGGGGCTCCTTCAGGCTACACCTTC	CATSRGGQGAPSGYTF
few	11	TRBV18	-	TRBJ1-1	TGTGCCAGCCTCATGAACACTGAAGCTTTCTTT	CASLMNTEAFF
-	14	TRBV28	-	TRBJ1-2	TGTGCCAGCAGTTTTCAGGGGTATTCCTATGGCTACACCTTC	CASSFQGYSYGYTF
-	15	TRBV19	-	TRBJ1-1	TGTGCCAGCCGAGACCCCCGAATGGGGAACACTGAAGCTTTCTTT	CASRDPRMGNTEAFF
-	17	TRBV28	TRBD2	TRBJ2-1	TGTGCCAGCAGTTTTGTTTCTGCGGGAGTGGATTACAATGAGCAGTTCTTC	CASSFVSAGVDYNEQFF
-	16	TRBV10-2	TRBD2	TRBJ2-1	TGCGCCAGCGGGACTAGCGGTCGATTAGGAAACAATGAGCAGTTCTTC	CASGTSGRLGNNEQFF
-	10	TRBV20-1	-	TRBJ2-1	TGCAGTGCTAACCGAGGTGAGCAGTTCTTC	CSANRGEQFF
-	16	TRBV6-5	TRBD2	TRBJ2-1	TGTGCCAGCAGTTTAGGGACTAGCGGGAGGGTAAATGAGCAGTTCTTC	CASSLGTSGRVNEQFF
-	15	TRBV4-2	-	TRBJ1-3	TGTGCCAGCAGCCAAGATGTCGCCCGGGGAAACACCATATATTTT	CASSQDVARGNTIYF
few	16	TRBV6-1	TRBD1	TRBJ1-4	TGTGCCAGCAGTGAAGTTGGGGCACAGGGGGCTGGTAAACTGTTTTTT	CASSEVGAQGAGKLFF
-	15	TRBV25-1	-	TRBJ1-4	TGTGCCAGCAGTGATACGGAGGGAGGCGTTGAAAAACTGTTTTTT	CASSDTEGGVEKLFF
-	14	TRBV4-1	-	TRBJ1-2	TGCGCCAGCAGCCAAGATCAACAGTTTAAGAGCTACACCTTC	CASSQDQQFKSYTF
-	13	TRBV11-2	TRBD2	TRBJ2-3	TGTGCCAGCAGCTTACGAGCGGGGGATACGCAGTATTTT	CASSLRAGDTQYF
-	15	TRBV9	TRBD1	TRBJ1-5	TGTGCCAGCAGCGTAGCCGGGACAGGGGCCCAGCCCCAGCATTTT	CASSVAGTGAQPQHF
few	13	TRBV18	-	TRBJ1-1	TGTGCCAGCTCACCAGTGGAACGCACTGAAGCTTTCTTT	CASSPVERTEAFF
-	15	TRBV10-3	-	TRBJ2-5	TGTGCCATCAGTGAGCCGACAGAGGGGAGTGAGACCCAGTACTTC	CAISEPTEGSETQYF
-	15	TRBV25-1	-	TRBJ1-5	TGTGCCAGCAGTCAATCAGGACCAAGCAATCAGCCCCAGCATTTT	CASSQSGPSNQPQHF
-	18	TRBV11-2	TRBD1	TRBJ2-1	TGTGCCAGCAGCTTAGATTTAATCCCGGGACAGGGGAAATATGAGCAGTTCTTC	CASSLDLIPGQGKYEQFF
-	13	TRBV5-4	TRBD1	TRBJ2-7	TGTGCCAGCAGCTTGGGGACAGGGGACGAGCAGTACTTC	CASSLGTGDEQYF
-	14	TRBV2	-	TRBJ1-1	TGTGCCAGCAGTGAACCGGGGGGTCGGGCTGAAGCTTTCTTT	CASSEPGGRAEAFF
few	13	TRBV7-9	-	TRBJ2-5	TGTGCCAGCAGCTTGCCGAGGGAAGAGACCCAGTACTTC	CASSLPREETQYF
few	17	TRBV4-1	-	TRBJ1-5	TGCGCCAGCAGCCAAGTGGATATGGGGTTCAGCAATCAGCCCCAGCATTTT	CASSQVDMGFSNQPQHF
-	16	TRBV23-1	-	TRBJ2-3	TGCGCCAGCAGTCAATACAGGGGAGGGGCGTCGGATACGCAGTATTTT	CASSQYRGGASDTQYF
-	15	TRBV11-2	TRBD1	TRBJ2-7	TGTGCCAGCAGCTTAGAAAACAGGGGCGGCTACGAGCAGTACTTC	CASSLENRGGYEQYF
-	13	TRBV5-1	-	TRBJ2-2	TGCGCCAGCAGCTTGGGGGGAATTGGGGAGCTGTTTTTT	CASSLGGIGELFF
-	13	TRBV28	TRBD2	TRBJ2-3	TGTGCCAGCAGTTTGGGCGGGAGCAAATCGCAGTATTTT	CASSLGGSKSQYF
-	13	TRBV2	TRBD1	TRBJ1-1	TGTGCCAGCGGCCAGGGGGCGAACACTGAAGCTTTCTTT	CASGQGANTEAFF
-	16	TRBV10-3	TRBD2	TRBJ2-3	TGTGCCATCCAAAAGGGGGTAGCGGGAGGGGCAGATACGCAGTATTTT	CAIQKGVAGGADTQYF
-	16	TRBV28	-	TRBJ2-1	TGTGCCAGCAGCTTGATTGGGGACCAAGGACGCAATGAGCAGTTCTTC	CASSLIGDQGRNEQFF
-	17	TRBV21-1	-	TRBJ2-3	TGTGCCAGCAGCAAATGCCGCGGCGGAGCCCCCACAGATACGCAGTATTTT	CASSKCRGGAPTDTQYF
-	14	TRBV18	TRBD1	TRBJ1-1	TGTGCCAGCTCACCAGACAGGGGAGGCACTGAAGCTTTCTTT	CASSPDRGGTEAFF
-	16	TRBV9	-	TRBJ2-2	TGTGCCAGCAGCCCCACATCGGGGGGCGGGGCCGGGGAGCTGTTTTTT	CASSPTSGGGAGELFF
-	13	TRBV18	-	TRBJ1-3	TGTGCCAGCTCACCCTCCGAATTAAACACCATATATTTT	CASSPSELNTIYF
-	16	TRBV5-1	TRBD1	TRBJ1-3	TGCGCCAGCAGCTCCGCTGAGGGGGCTTCTGGAAACACCATATATTTT	CASSSAEGASGNTIYF
-	17	TRBV11-2	-	TRBJ1-5	TGTGCCAGCAGCTTAGGAGGATGGAACGTTGGCAATCAGCCCCAGCATTTT	CASSLGGWNVGNQPQHF
-	16	TRBV2	-	TRBJ1-6	TGTGCCAGCAGTGAGTCCAGGAGCTCCTATAATTCACCCCTCCACTTT	CASSESRSSYNSPLHF
-	15	TRBV27	TRBD2	TRBJ2-5	TGTGCCAGCAGTCTAGCGGGAGGGCGCTGGGAGACCCAGTACTTC	CASSLAGGRWETQYF
few	13	TRBV6-5	-	TRBJ2-7	TGTGCCAGCAGTCCGACAGGCTCCTACGAGCAGTACTTC	CASSPTGSYEQYF
-	16	TRBV11-2	-	TRBJ2-7	TGTGCCAGCAGCTCCAACCTCGGGGTTGGAACCTACGAGCAGTACTTC	CASSSNLGVGTYEQYF